These T cell receptor beta chains were read from a single sample in a study of CD8 T cells in Susac syndrome. Using its own MiXCR run on the immunoSEQ multiplex PCR reads, TCRdb lists one record per CDR3 protein. The table shows about 160,000 distinct CDR3 sequences, with around 94% occurring only once. The sample was CD4+ T cells from PBMCs. Receptors originate from a human donor with multiple sclerosis. Each CDR3 is given with its conserved first and last residue. A D gene is named only where the DNA matches it firmly. Rows give clone size only sometimes, using once, few, many, or a class for an expanded clone.

j_call: TRBJ1-2
clone_size: NA
v_call: TRBV12-5
d_call: TRBD1
cdr3_aa: CASGVGTGANYGYTF
cdr3_nt: TGTGCTAGTGGTGTCGGGACAGGGGCAAACTATGGCTACACCTTC

j_call: TRBJ2-3
clone_size: NA
v_call: TRBV24-1
d_call: TRBD1
cdr3_aa: CATSDRPGQGLTDTQYF
cdr3_nt: TGTGCCACCAGTGACCGACCGGGACAGGGATTGACAGATACGCAGTATTTT

j_call: TRBJ2-7
clone_size: NA
v_call: TRBV7-8
d_call: NA
cdr3_aa: CASSFLREGAYEQYF
cdr3_nt: TGTGCCAGCAGCTTCCTCCGGGAGGGGGCGTACGAGCAGTACTTC

j_call: TRBJ2-5
clone_size: few
v_call: TRBV29-1
d_call: TRBD1
cdr3_aa: CSGTGDAETQYF
cdr3_nt: TGCAGCGGTACAGGGGATGCAGAGACCCAGTACTTC

j_call: TRBJ2-7
clone_size: NA
v_call: TRBV28
d_call: TRBD2
cdr3_aa: CASSSSAAGALYEQYF
cdr3_nt: TGTGCCAGCAGTTCCTCCGCAGCGGGAGCGCTTTACGAGCAGTACTTC

j_call: TRBJ1-3
clone_size: NA
v_call: TRBV4-1
d_call: NA
cdr3_aa: CASSPLYSGNTIYF
cdr3_nt: TGCGCCAGCAGCCCCCTCTATTCTGGAAACACCATATATTTT

j_call: TRBJ1-5
clone_size: NA
v_call: TRBV18
d_call: TRBD1
cdr3_aa: CASSPNRGPQPQHF
cdr3_nt: TGTGCCAGCTCACCTAACAGGGGTCCCCAGCCCCAGCATTTT

j_call: TRBJ2-7
clone_size: NA
v_call: TRBV28
d_call: NA
cdr3_aa: CASSPPWGTTGARSYEQYF
cdr3_nt: TGTGCCAGCAGCCCCCCGTGGGGTACTACCGGGGCACGGAGCTACGAGCAGTACTTC

j_call: TRBJ2-1
clone_size: NA
v_call: TRBV20-1
d_call: NA
cdr3_aa: CSAPARGREQFF
cdr3_nt: TGCAGTGCCCCGGCTCGCGGCAGGGAGCAGTTCTTC

j_call: TRBJ2-7
clone_size: NA
v_call: TRBV2
d_call: NA
cdr3_aa: CASQLGWDQQYF
cdr3_nt: TGTGCCAGCCAGCTCGGTTGGGATCAGCAGTACTTC

j_call: TRBJ2-1
clone_size: NA
v_call: TRBV18
d_call: NA
cdr3_aa: CASSNRAHSYNEQFF
cdr3_nt: TGTGCCAGCTCAAACAGGGCCCACTCCTACAATGAGCAGTTCTTC

j_call: TRBJ1-3
clone_size: NA
v_call: TRBV12-3/TRBV12-4
d_call: NA
cdr3_aa: CASSLRRNGNTIYF
cdr3_nt: TGTGCCAGCAGTTTGAGGAGAAATGGAAACACCATATATTTT

j_call: TRBJ2-1
clone_size: NA
v_call: TRBV24-1
d_call: TRBD2
cdr3_aa: CATSDYSGGANEQFF
cdr3_nt: TGTGCCACCAGTGATTATAGCGGGGGGGCCAATGAGCAGTTCTTC

j_call: TRBJ1-1
clone_size: NA
v_call: TRBV18
d_call: NA
cdr3_aa: CASSQQGGMNTEAFF
cdr3_nt: TGTGCCAGCTCACAACAAGGGGGGATGAACACTGAAGCTTTCTTT

j_call: TRBJ2-4
clone_size: NA
v_call: TRBV20-1
d_call: NA
cdr3_aa: CSARDYRGNIQYF
cdr3_nt: TGCAGTGCTAGAGACTATCGAGGAAACATTCAGTACTTC

j_call: TRBJ1-1
clone_size: NA
v_call: TRBV6-5
d_call: NA
cdr3_aa: CASSYPGPRGATEAFF
cdr3_nt: TGTGCCAGCAGTTACCCAGGACCAAGGGGGGCCACTGAAGCTTTCTTT

j_call: TRBJ2-6
clone_size: once
v_call: TRBV28
d_call: TRBD1
cdr3_aa: CATGPLYQGQIF
cdr3_nt: TGTGCCACAGGCCCTCTATATCAGGGACAGATTTTC

j_call: TRBJ2-2
clone_size: NA
v_call: TRBV4-1
d_call: NA
cdr3_aa: CASSQYPQGGTGELFF
cdr3_nt: TGCGCCAGCAGCCAATATCCGCAGGGAGGCACCGGGGAGCTGTTTTTT

j_call: TRBJ2-7
clone_size: once
v_call: TRBV29-1
d_call: NA
cdr3_aa: CSVRGVYEQYF
cdr3_nt: TGCAGCGTCCGGGGTGTCTACGAGCAGTACTTC

j_call: TRBJ1-5
clone_size: NA
v_call: TRBV5-1
d_call: NA
cdr3_aa: CASSIGPSNQPQHF
cdr3_nt: TGCGCCAGCAGCATTGGTCCCTCCAATCAGCCCCAGCATTTT

j_call: TRBJ1-1
clone_size: NA
v_call: TRBV12-3/TRBV12-4
d_call: NA
cdr3_aa: CASSKTDPVNTEAFF
cdr3_nt: TGTGCCAGCAGTAAAACAGATCCGGTGAACACTGAAGCTTTCTTT

j_call: TRBJ1-2
clone_size: NA
v_call: TRBV9
d_call: NA
cdr3_aa: CASSVPPGGRGYTF
cdr3_nt: TGTGCCAGCAGCGTGCCTCCGGGGGGTCGCGGCTACACCTTC

j_call: TRBJ1-1
clone_size: NA
v_call: TRBV18
d_call: NA
cdr3_aa: CASSPVTGVGTEAFF
cdr3_nt: TGTGCCAGCTCACCGGTCACAGGAGTTGGGACTGAAGCTTTCTTT

j_call: TRBJ1-1
clone_size: NA
v_call: TRBV6-5
d_call: TRBD1
cdr3_aa: CASSYSTTGVNAFF
cdr3_nt: TGTGCCAGCAGTTACTCGACGACAGGGGTAAACGCTTTCTTT

j_call: TRBJ1-5
clone_size: NA
v_call: TRBV6-6
d_call: NA
cdr3_aa: CASSLTEYSNQPQHF
cdr3_nt: TGTGCCAGCAGTTTGACTGAATATAGCAATCAGCCCCAGCATTTT

j_call: TRBJ1-3
clone_size: NA
v_call: TRBV11-2
d_call: NA
cdr3_aa: CASSLGTTPIYF
cdr3_nt: TGTGCCAGCAGCTTAGGGACGACGCCCATATATTTT

j_call: TRBJ1-1
clone_size: NA
v_call: TRBV7-2
d_call: TRBD1
cdr3_aa: CASSLSGTALSNTEAFF
cdr3_nt: TGTGCCAGCAGCTTATCCGGGACAGCTCTTTCGAACACTGAAGCTTTCTTT

j_call: TRBJ1-2
clone_size: NA
v_call: TRBV3-1
d_call: TRBD1
cdr3_aa: CASSPDRGLGGYTF
cdr3_nt: TGTGCCAGCAGCCCGGACAGGGGGCTGGGTGGCTACACCTTC

j_call: TRBJ1-2
clone_size: NA
v_call: TRBV7-9
d_call: NA
cdr3_aa: CASSNLGGFERLYGYTF
cdr3_nt: TGTGCCAGCAGCAATCTGGGGGGGTTCGAGAGATTATATGGCTACACCTTC

j_call: TRBJ1-1
clone_size: NA
v_call: TRBV29-1
d_call: NA
cdr3_aa: CSVVGPHMNTEAFF
cdr3_nt: TGCAGCGTTGTGGGGCCCCACATGAACACTGAAGCTTTCTTT

j_call: TRBJ1-4
clone_size: NA
v_call: TRBV18
d_call: NA
cdr3_aa: CASSLPPGTNEKLFF
cdr3_nt: TGTGCCAGCTCACTCCCCCCAGGGACGAATGAAAAACTGTTTTTT

j_call: TRBJ2-2
clone_size: NA
v_call: TRBV9
d_call: TRBD2
cdr3_aa: CASSPLPGGDGELFF
cdr3_nt: TGTGCCAGCAGCCCCCTTCCGGGAGGGGACGGGGAGCTGTTTTTT

j_call: TRBJ2-1
clone_size: NA
v_call: TRBV5-1
d_call: TRBD2
cdr3_aa: CASSPMTSGRYNEQFF
cdr3_nt: TGCGCCAGCAGCCCCATGACTAGCGGGAGATACAATGAGCAGTTCTTC

j_call: TRBJ2-1
clone_size: NA
v_call: TRBV5-1
d_call: TRBD2
cdr3_aa: CASSSSGREDNEQFF
cdr3_nt: TGCGCCAGCAGCTCTAGCGGGAGGGAGGACAATGAGCAGTTCTTC

j_call: TRBJ2-1
clone_size: NA
v_call: TRBV30
d_call: TRBD2
cdr3_aa: CAWSRAGGYNEQFF
cdr3_nt: TGTGCCTGGAGTCGAGCGGGAGGGTACAATGAGCAGTTCTTC

j_call: TRBJ1-5
clone_size: NA
v_call: TRBV12-3/TRBV12-4
d_call: TRBD1
cdr3_aa: CASSSQGQPQHF
cdr3_nt: TGTGCCAGCAGCTCACAGGGGCAGCCCCAGCATTTT

j_call: TRBJ2-7
clone_size: NA
v_call: TRBV4-2
d_call: TRBD2
cdr3_aa: CASSPAWAGGYEQYF
cdr3_nt: TGTGCCAGCAGCCCCGCCTGGGCGGGAGGCTACGAGCAGTACTTC

j_call: TRBJ1-1
clone_size: NA
v_call: TRBV3-1
d_call: NA
cdr3_aa: CASSQVLRALNTEAFF
cdr3_nt: TGTGCCAGCAGCCAGGTTTTAAGGGCCCTGAACACTGAAGCTTTCTTT

j_call: TRBJ1-1
clone_size: NA
v_call: TRBV6-5
d_call: TRBD1
cdr3_aa: CASSYWGQGSTEAFF
cdr3_nt: TGTGCCAGCAGTTACTGGGGACAGGGAAGCACTGAAGCTTTCTTT

j_call: TRBJ1-1
clone_size: NA
v_call: TRBV5-1
d_call: TRBD1
cdr3_aa: CASSLQGVMNTEAFF
cdr3_nt: TGCGCCAGCAGCTTACAGGGGGTGATGAACACTGAAGCTTTCTTT